The 6 T cell receptor beta chains presented below share a single source sample, sequenced in a study of primary melanoma T cells and metastatic recurrence. The assay was immunoSEQ multiplex PCR, and TCRdb's table has in-frame clones only and misses some. Seen here are a few hundred clones, about nine tenths observed once, and the top ten hold 7.5% to 9%. Sequencing used melanoma tumor tissue. These receptors were taken from a human donor with melanoma.

CDR3 DNA sequence: TGTGCCAGCAGCCCCGATCGCGTCAAAGGAAGCACGCAGTATTTT. Encoded protein: CASSPDRVKGSTQYF. The chain recombines TRBV6-8 with TRBJ2-3; D gene ambiguous. V lost 6 bases and J lost 9, with 22 bases in between. Germline V gene sequence: CDR1 MNHGY, CDR2 SAAAGT. The CDR3 has 15 residues.

This clone was recorded once. The chain employs TRBV28 and TRBJ1-1; D unclear. Trimming left V 4 bases short and J 10 bases short, with 16 bases between. The CDR3 sequence is 13 residues long. CDR1 is MDHEN, CDR2 SYDVKM, per germline. The DNA for the CDR3 is TGTGCCAGCAGTTCAATACCATGGCCCGTAGCTTTCTTT. Protein sequence: CASSSIPWPVAFF.

The chain employs TRBV18 and TRBJ2-2; a possible D gene is TRBD1 (6 bases). Germline-derived CDR1 and CDR2 are KGHSH and LQKENI. The CDR3 is 14 residues long. V was cut by 6 bases and J by 1 base, with 9 bases left in between. CDR3 nucleotides: TGTGCCAGCTCCTCGACAGGGAACACCGGGGAGCTGTTTTTT. It codes for CASSSTGNTGELFF.

The chain has TRBV23-1 and TRBJ1-1, with 7 bases aligning to TRBD1. TRBV23-1 is an ORF, and what it does is uncertain. V lost 6 bases to trimming and J lost 3 bases; unmatched junction nucleotides: 4. The CDR3 is 13 amino acids. The CDR3 region is CASSLDRDTEAFF. The DNA for the CDR3 is TGCGCCAGCAGCCTTGACAGGGACACTGAAGCTTTCTTT.

This rearrangement joins TRBV6-8 to TRBJ2-4; no reliable D call. Between the trimmed V and J ends, which lost 6 bases and 0 bases, there was a span of 21 bases. The CDR3 sequence is 18 residues long. CDR1 MNHGY and CDR2 SAAAGT come from the germline V gene. CDR3 bases: TGTGCCAGCAGCCTAACCATCGTCAGGCTCGTAGCCAAAAACATTCAGTACTTC. This codes for CASSLTIVRLVAKNIQYF.

The chain employs TRBV11-3 and TRBJ2-5; the match to TRBD2 covers 12 bases. The CDR3 totals 16 residues. V shed 1 base and J 7 bases; nucleotides not matched to a gene: 7. Germline CDR1 is SGHNT and CDR2 is YENEEA. CDR3 DNA sequence: TGTGCCAGCAGCTTAGGAACTAGCGGGGGGCTAGGGACCCAGTACTTC. Amino acids: CASSLGTSGGLGTQYF.